The 24 T cell receptor beta chains presented below share a single source sample, sequenced in a study of regulatory T cells in long-lasting Graves disease. Time point defined: newly diagnosed GD, antithyroid drugs for less than 3 months. PBMC-extracted RNA yielded the TCR library. Arm-PCR of CDR3 regions with iRepertoire HTBI primers generated TCR beta libraries. Each CDR3 protein is one row after TCRdb ran MiXCR on the multiplex PCR reads. The table records about 530,000 distinct CDR3 sequences, 15% to 20% of them present only once. This same sample was also part of a study on T cells in Graves' hyperthyroidism and ophthalmopathy.

The input for sequencing was peripheral blood mononuclear cells (PBMCs), taken at new diagnosis, from a patient treated with antithyroid drugs. These receptors were taken from a woman aged 35 to 59 with Graves disease.

This clonotype was seen many times. Mismatch with germline at one junction end may stem from a read error. The genes are TRBV12-3 or TRBV12-4 and TRBJ2-5, with unresolved D. This CDR3 spans 13 amino acids. The CDR3 loop reads CASSLNHHETQYF. CDR3 DNA: TGTGCCAGCAGTTTGAATCACCACGAGACCCAGTACTTC.

As to this clonotype: A much larger clone lies a single base off, so this may be a read error. J is TRBJ2-3 and V is TRBV18, with no clear D. The germline CDR1 and CDR2 sequences are KGHSH and LQKENI. The CDR3 is made up of 14 amino acids. For the CDR3, the DNA is TGTACCAGCTCACCCGCGATCAGCACAGATACGCAGTATTTT. Protein product: CTSSPAISTDTQYF.

The V and J genes are TRBV24-1 and TRBJ2-2, with D perhaps TRBD1 (6 bases). CDR1 is KGHDR, CDR2 SFDVKD, per germline. V lost 4 bases and J lost 4, with 18 bases in between. There are 17 residues in the CDR3. As DNA, the CDR3 is TGTGCCACCAGTGACCCGACCCCCGGGACATTCACCGGGGAGCTGTTTTTT. It encodes CATSDPTPGTFTGELFF.

The gene calls are TRBV7-9 and TRBJ2-3, with a possible D match to TRBD2 (6 bases). V was trimmed by 1 base and J by 3 bases, leaving 17 bases between them. Per the germline V gene, CDR1 is SEHNR and CDR2 is FQNEAQ (reference sequence). CDR3 length: 17 residues. This CDR3 reads CASSLDQTRGRTDTQYF. The CDR3 region has the DNA TGTGCCAGCAGCTTAGATCAGACTAGAGGCAGGACAGATACGCAGTATTTT.

This clonotype was seen repeatedly, ten times or more. This chain uses TRBV5-1 with TRBJ2-3; weak D call: TRBD2 (7 bases). The CDR3 totals 14 residues. Germline assignment: CDR1 SGHRS and CDR2 YFSETQ. Trimming took off 4 bases at V and 3 bases at J, with 12 bases between the two ends. The CDR3: CASSAGGHTDTQYF. In DNA, the CDR3 is TGCGCCAGCAGCGCCGGGGGGCATACAGATACGCAGTATTTT.

There are many counts of this clonotype. This chain links TRBV7-2 with TRBJ2-6; D is perhaps TRBD2 (5 bases). V shed 5 bases and J shed 0 bases, with 23 bases lying between them. CDR1 is SGHTA, CDR2 FQGNSA, per germline. This CDR3 spans 20 amino acids. The CDR3 DNA reads as TGTGCCAGCAGCCTCTACTTTAGGAGGACCACAATCTCTGGGGCCAACGTCCTGACTTTC. Its translation: CASSLYFRRTTISGANVLTF.

This chain connects TRBV3-1 to TRBJ1-6; no clear D. The CDR3 is made up of 13 amino acids. Germline assignment: CDR1 LGHDT and CDR2 YNNKEL (reference sequence). Deletions cut 1 base from V and 13 bases from J, with 11 bases between. This CDR3 is CASSQGLRKPLHF. CDR3 sequence (DNA): TGTGCCAGCAGCCAAGGGCTGCGTAAGCCCCTCCACTTT.

This rearrangement joins TRBV6-2 or TRBV6-3 to TRBJ2-3, with D possibly being TRBD1 or TRBD2 (5 bases each). Germline V gene data show CDR1 as MNHEY and CDR2 as SVGEGT. The length of the CDR3 is 17 residues. V lost 5 bases and J lost 4, with 22 bases in between. The DNA for the CDR3 is TGTGCCAGCAGTGGGAATCTAGGGACCGGGTGGGCAGATACGCAGTATTTT. Translation gives CASSGNLGTGWADTQYF.

This clonotype has at least ten counts. The chain combines TRBV12-3 or TRBV12-4 with TRBJ2-7; D perhaps matches TRBD1 (5 bases). There are 15 residues in the CDR3. V lost 5 bases and J lost 5, with 19 bases in between. The CDR3 sequence: CASSHTIRVPHEQYF. DNA of the CDR3: TGTGCCAGCAGTCACACCATCAGGGTACCCCACGAGCAGTACTTC.

Only a few counts were recorded for this clonotype. CDR3 nucleotide sequence: TGTGCCAGCAGCCAGGGTTATTCGGTGGGCTACACCTTC. This encodes CASSQGYSVGYTF. The rearrangement links TRBV3-1 to TRBJ1-2; D is undetermined. The CDR3 has 13 residues. The V end was cut by 3 bases, the J end by 8 bases, with 13 bases between. Germline assignment: CDR1 LGHDT and CDR2 YNNKEL (reference sequence).

This clonotype occurred many times. The chain is built from TRBV3-1 and TRBJ1-5; no definite D call. This CDR3 is 13 amino acids long. Trimming shortened V by 1 base and J by 5 bases, and 6 bases separated the two germline ends. Germline loops: CDR1 LGHDT, CDR2 YNNKEL (reference sequence). CDR3 residues: CASSQVRDQPQHF. CDR3 bases: TGTGCCAGCAGCCAAGTTAGGGATCAGCCCCAGCATTTT.

This clonotype has at least ten counts. This chain joins TRBV27 and TRBJ2-1, with D possibly TRBD1 on 6 matching bases. This CDR3 spans 15 amino acids. Germline values: CDR1 MNHEY, CDR2 SMNVEV (reference sequence). Trimming removed 5 bases at V and 7 bases at J, with 18 bases between. CDR3 residues: CASSPGRGLGNEQFF. DNA of the CDR3: TGTGCCAGCAGTCCTGGCAGGGGCCTCGGGAATGAGCAGTTCTTC.

This clonotype was recorded many times. The chain is built from TRBV7-2 and TRBJ2-7; no clear D. Trimming left V 2 bases short and J 3 bases short, with 11 bases between. This CDR3 comprises 14 residues. The germline V gene encodes CDR1 SGHTA and CDR2 FQGNSA. The CDR3 is CASSLLGPIYEQYF. DNA for the CDR3: TGTGCCAGCAGCTTACTCGGTCCGATCTACGAGCAGTACTTC. The variable domain in full, completed from reference TRBV7-2 and TRBJ2-7, reads GAGVSQSPSNKVTEKGKDVELRCDPISGHTALYWYRQSLGQGLEFLIYFQGNSAPDKSGLPSDRFSAERTGGSVSTLTIQRTQQEDSAVYLCASSLLGPIYEQYFGPGTRLTVT.

In this sample, this clonotype turned up a few times. The chain joins TRBV12-3 or TRBV12-4 to TRBJ1-4; the D gene is possibly TRBD1 (6 bases). Trimming cost V 1 base and J 7 bases, with 10 bases left between them. The CDR3 contains 14 residues. The CDR3 sequence is CASSLGGALEKLFF. CDR3 nucleotide sequence: TGTGCCAGCAGTTTAGGGGGGGCTCTTGAAAAACTGTTTTTT.

This clonotype has only a few counts. The genes are TRBV7-9 and TRBJ2-2; no reliable D call. This CDR3 is built from 15 residues. The germline gives CDR1 SEHNR, CDR2 FQNEAQ (reference sequence). Trimming took off 5 bases at V and 2 bases at J, with 12 bases between the two ends. DNA for the CDR3: TGTGCCAGCAGCACACACAGTTCTAACACCGGGGAGCTGTTTTTT. Translation gives CASSTHSSNTGELFF.

This clonotype was counted at least ten times. The rearrangement uses TRBV30 and TRBJ1-1, with D perhaps TRBD1 (5 bases). There are 14 residues in the CDR3. V lost 4 bases to trimming and J lost 1 base, with 13 bases between them. CDR1 GTSNPN and CDR2 SVGIG come from the germline V gene (reference sequence). The CDR3 DNA follows: TGTGCCTGGACTCTGGGACGGACGAACACTGAAGCTTTCTTT. Translated, it gives CAWTLGRTNTEAFF.

This chain joins TRBV12-3 or TRBV12-4 and TRBJ2-2; D is unresolved. Trimming removed 6 bases from V and 1 base from J, with 12 bases in between. This CDR3 region has 15 residues. Here the CDR3 reads CASSPARRNTGELFF. Here the CDR3 DNA reads TGTGCCAGCAGCCCGGCCCGGAGGAACACCGGGGAGCTGTTTTTT.

As to this clonotype: The junction departs from the called germline gene at one end, perhaps through a read error. The chain links TRBV7-8 to TRBJ2-5, with 9 nucleotides matching TRBD2. Germline V CDR1 and CDR2: SGHVS, FQNEAQ. There are 14 residues in the CDR3. As DNA, the CDR3 is TGTACCAGCAGCTTAGGTAGCGGGGGAGAGACCCAGTACTTC. This sequence encodes CTSSLGSGGETQYF.

Ten or more counts support this clonotype. V and J are TRBV18 and TRBJ2-7; 7 nucleotides line up with TRBD1. Germline trimming cut 2 bases from V and 4 bases from J; bases unmatched to any gene: 5. Germline V gives CDR1 KGHSH, CDR2 LQKENI. The CDR3 runs to 14 residues. The CDR3 region is CASSPTGTEYEQYF. The CDR3 DNA follows: TGTGCCAGCTCACCAACCGGGACAGAGTACGAGCAGTACTTC.

This clonotype was recorded at least ten times. The chain links TRBV12-3 or TRBV12-4 to TRBJ1-2; D remains unclear. This CDR3 is built from 14 residues. V lost 0 bases, J lost 2 bases, and 7 bases lay in between. CDR3 DNA sequence: TGTGCCAGCAGTTTAGCCAGGATAAACTATGGCTACACCTTC. Protein product: CASSLARINYGYTF.

This sequence joins TRBV7-9 and TRBJ1-4, with a tentative D call TRBD1 (6 bases). Per the germline V gene, CDR1 is SEHNR and CDR2 is FQNEAQ (reference sequence). This CDR3 has 15 residues. V was cut by 4 bases and J by 8 bases, with 17 bases left in between. CDR3 coding DNA: TGTGCCAGCAGCTCCCCGGACAGCGCCAGGGAAAAACTGTTTTTT. The encoded protein is CASSSPDSAREKLFF. Using reference TRBV7-9 and TRBJ1-4 for the parts outside the CDR3, the full variable domain is DTGVSQNPRHKITKRGQNVTFRCDPISEHNRLYWYRQTLGQGPEFLTYFQNEAQLEKSRLLSDRFSAERPKGSFSTLEIQRTEQGDSAMYLCASSSPDSAREKLFFGSGTQLSVL.

The chain joins TRBV7-2 to TRBJ2-1; D not resolved. Trimming left V 3 bases short and J 0 bases short, with 12 bases between. The CDR3 loop spans 16 amino acids. Germline CDR1 and CDR2: SGHTA and FQGNSA. As DNA, the CDR3 is TGTGCCAGCAGCTTCGGAAGGGTGAACTCCTACAATGAGCAGTTCTTC. Residues: CASSFGRVNSYNEQFF.

The V and J genes are TRBV7-9 and TRBJ2-3; D is possibly TRBD1 or TRBD2 (5 bases each). CDR3 length equals 16 residues. CDR1 is SEHNR and CDR2 is FQNEAQ in the germline V gene (reference sequence). The V and J ends lost 3 bases and 2 bases respectively, with 15 bases between them. The CDR3 nucleotides read TGTGCCAGCAGCTTCCTCGGGGCCGGGGCCACAGATACGCAGTATTTT. Its translation is CASSFLGAGATDTQYF.

This rearrangement joins TRBV7-9 to TRBJ1-2; no definite D call. CDR1 is SEHNR and CDR2 is FQNEAQ in the germline V gene (reference sequence). The CDR3 length is 11 residues. Trimming pared 0 bases from V and 10 bases from J, leaving 6 bases between. Here the CDR3 DNA reads TGTGCCAGCAGCTTAGCGAGCGCCTACACCTTC. It translates to CASSLASAYTF.